This entry is about one TCR beta chain. The V segment lost 5 bases and the J segment 8 bases; nucleotides outside the gene matches: 11. Germline CDR1 SGHNT, CDR2 YENEEA. This CDR3 spans 15 amino acids. This entry belongs to a study of sequential checkpoint blockade in melanoma. Using immunoSEQ multiplex PCR, the repertoire was profiled, and TCRdb retains in-frame clones only, with some absent. This table has under 6,000 clones, around 73% appearing once. Treatment: randomized to nivolumab then ipilimumab (arm A) or the reverse (arm B). Sequenced here: CD8+ T cells sorted from blood (inferred from file names), sampled from a patient given nivolumab and ipilimumab in sequence. The TCR was taken from a human donor with melanoma. The chain couples TRBV11-3 to TRBJ2-3; TRBD1 aligns across 9 bases. The DNA for the CDR3 is TGTGCCAGCAGCCAGCGGACAGGGGCGAGGGCTACGCAGTATTTT. Protein product: CASSQRTGARATQYF.